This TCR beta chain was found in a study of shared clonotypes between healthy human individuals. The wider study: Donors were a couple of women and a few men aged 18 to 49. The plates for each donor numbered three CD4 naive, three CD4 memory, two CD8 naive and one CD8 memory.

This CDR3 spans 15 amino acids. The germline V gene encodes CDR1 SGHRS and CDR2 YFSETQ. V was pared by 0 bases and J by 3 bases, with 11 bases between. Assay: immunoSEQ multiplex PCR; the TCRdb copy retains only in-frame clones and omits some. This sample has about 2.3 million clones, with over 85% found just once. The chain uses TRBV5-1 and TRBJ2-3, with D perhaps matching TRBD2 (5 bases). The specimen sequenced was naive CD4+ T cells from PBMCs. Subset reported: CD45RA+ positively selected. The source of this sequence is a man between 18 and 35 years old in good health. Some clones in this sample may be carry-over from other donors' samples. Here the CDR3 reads CASSLEDLGTDTQYF. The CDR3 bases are TGCGCCAGCAGCTTGGAGGACTTAGGAACAGATACGCAGTATTTT.